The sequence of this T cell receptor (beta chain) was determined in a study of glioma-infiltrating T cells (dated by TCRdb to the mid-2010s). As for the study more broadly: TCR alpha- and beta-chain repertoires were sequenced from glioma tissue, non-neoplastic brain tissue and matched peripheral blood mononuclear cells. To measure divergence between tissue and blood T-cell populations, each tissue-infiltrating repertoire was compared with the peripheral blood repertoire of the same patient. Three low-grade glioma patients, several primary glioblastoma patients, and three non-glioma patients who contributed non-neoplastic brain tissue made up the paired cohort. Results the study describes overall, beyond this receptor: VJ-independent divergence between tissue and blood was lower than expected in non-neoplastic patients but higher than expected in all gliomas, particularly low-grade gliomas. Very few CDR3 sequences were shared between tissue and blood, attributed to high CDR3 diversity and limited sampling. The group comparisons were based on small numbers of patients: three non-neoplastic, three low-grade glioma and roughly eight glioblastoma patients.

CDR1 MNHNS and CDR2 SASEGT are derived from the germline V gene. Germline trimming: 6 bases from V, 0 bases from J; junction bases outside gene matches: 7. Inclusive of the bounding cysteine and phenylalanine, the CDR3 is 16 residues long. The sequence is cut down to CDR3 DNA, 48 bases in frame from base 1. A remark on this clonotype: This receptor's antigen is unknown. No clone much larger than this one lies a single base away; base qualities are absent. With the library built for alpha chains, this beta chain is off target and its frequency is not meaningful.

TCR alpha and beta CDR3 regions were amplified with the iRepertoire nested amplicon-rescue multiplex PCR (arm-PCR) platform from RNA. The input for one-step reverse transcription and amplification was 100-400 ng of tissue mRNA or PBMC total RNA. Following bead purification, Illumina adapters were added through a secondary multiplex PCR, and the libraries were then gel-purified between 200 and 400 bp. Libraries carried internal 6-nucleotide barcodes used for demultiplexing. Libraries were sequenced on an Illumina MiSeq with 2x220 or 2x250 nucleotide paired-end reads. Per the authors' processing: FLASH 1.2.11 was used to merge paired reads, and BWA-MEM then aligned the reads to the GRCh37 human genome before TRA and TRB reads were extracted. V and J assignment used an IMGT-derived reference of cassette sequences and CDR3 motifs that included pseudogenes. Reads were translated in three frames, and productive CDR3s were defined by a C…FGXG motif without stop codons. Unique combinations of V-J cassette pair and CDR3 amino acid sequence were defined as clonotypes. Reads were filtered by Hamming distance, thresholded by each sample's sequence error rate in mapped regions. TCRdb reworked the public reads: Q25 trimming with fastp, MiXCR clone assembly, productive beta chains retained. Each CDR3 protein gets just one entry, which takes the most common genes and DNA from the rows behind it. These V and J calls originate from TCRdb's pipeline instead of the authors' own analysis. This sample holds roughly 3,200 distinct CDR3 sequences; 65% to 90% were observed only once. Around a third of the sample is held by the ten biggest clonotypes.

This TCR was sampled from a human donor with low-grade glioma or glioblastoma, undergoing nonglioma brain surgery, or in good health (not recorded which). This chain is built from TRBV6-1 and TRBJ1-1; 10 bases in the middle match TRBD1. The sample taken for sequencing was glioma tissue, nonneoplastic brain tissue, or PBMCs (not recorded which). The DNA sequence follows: TGTGCCAGCAGAGATCGGGACAGGGGAGTGAACACTGAAGCTTTCTTT. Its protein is CASRDRDRGVNTEAFF.